This TCR beta chain was sequenced for a study of T-cell reconstitution after alpha-beta-depleted transplantation in children. Researchers prepared the TCRbeta library using unique molecular identifiers, the study reports. TCRdb passed the PCR reads through MiXCR, listing each CDR3 protein once. The sample lists over 70,000 distinct CDR3 sequences, approximately 12% seen once, with around 14% in the top ten. The table lists this clonotype with many counts. This CDR3 is 14 amino acids long. The junction had 6 bases not matched to a gene; V was cut back by 4 bases and J by 4 bases. CDR1 and CDR2 from the germline V gene are SGHAT and FQNNGV.

The receptor's source is a human donor who donated a stem cell graft to a child with inherited bone marrow failure. The chain couples TRBV11-2 to TRBJ2-7, with 8 bases matching TRBD1. Sequences were derived from PBMCs from the stem cell graft donor, sampled from the stem cell graft. DNA for the CDR3: TGTGCCAGCAGCTACGACAGGGGCGCTTACGAGCAGTACTTC. Translation gives CASSYDRGAYEQYF. The whole variable domain, filled in from reference TRBV11-2 and TRBJ2-7, reads EAGVAQSPRYKIIEKRQSVAFWCNPISGHATLYWYQQILGQGPKLLIQFQNNGVVDDSQLPKDRFSAERLKGVDSTLKIQPAKLEDSAVYLCASSYDRGAYEQYFGPGTRLTVT.